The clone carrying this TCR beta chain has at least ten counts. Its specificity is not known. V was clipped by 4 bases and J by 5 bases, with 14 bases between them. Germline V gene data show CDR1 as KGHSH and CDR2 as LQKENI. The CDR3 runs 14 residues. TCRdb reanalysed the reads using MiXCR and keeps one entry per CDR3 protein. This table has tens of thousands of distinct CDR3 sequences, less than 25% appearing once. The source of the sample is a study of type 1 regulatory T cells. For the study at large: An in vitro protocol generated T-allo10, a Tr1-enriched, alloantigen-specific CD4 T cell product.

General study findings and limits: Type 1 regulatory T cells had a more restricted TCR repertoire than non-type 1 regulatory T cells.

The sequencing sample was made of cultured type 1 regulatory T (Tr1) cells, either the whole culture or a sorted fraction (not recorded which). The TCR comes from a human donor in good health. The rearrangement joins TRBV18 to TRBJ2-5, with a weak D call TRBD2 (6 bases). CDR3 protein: CASSQLAGLETQYF. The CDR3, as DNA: TGTGCCAGCTCACAATTGGCGGGACTTGAGACCCAGTACTTC.